This T cell receptor beta chain was identified in a study of T cell responses to AZD1222 COVID-19 vaccine. Findings of the study overall: At 160-218 and 743-854, vaccine-associated CD4 TCRs were dominant, and they spanned spike. Clonal diversity may have been underestimated in mostly white British donors.

Trimming pared 2 bases from V and 5 bases from J, leaving 9 bases between. This CDR3 has 13 amino acids. Germline lookup yields CDR1 KGHSH and CDR2 LQKENI. As concerns this clone: Its antigen remains unidentified. Other DNA sequences within the sample encode an identical CDR3.

Data came from immunoSEQ multiplex PCR; TCRdb stores just in-frame clones and leaves some out. The data contain 99,000 or so clones, over 90% of them seen just once; the ten biggest clones take up 5%. The source is an adult in good health. This chain joins TRBV18 and TRBJ2-5; TRBD1 or TRBD2 may be the D gene (5 bases each). The sequencing here drew on peripheral blood, taken on day 0 of AZD1222 vaccination. The CDR3 bases are TGTGCCAGCTCACCAAGGGGACGGGAGACCCAGTACTTC. Translating it yields CASSPRGRETQYF.